This entry lists 27 T cell receptor beta chains sequenced from one sample in a study of Graves' ophthalmopathy and Graves' hyperthyroidism. RNA transcripts served as template for amplifying TCR beta CDR3 sequences. The first round was an RT-PCR with HTBI primers, and the second round was a multiplex PCR. TCRdb redid the calling of the multiplex PCR reads with MiXCR, one entry per CDR3 protein. Counted here are 620,000 or so distinct CDR3 sequences, 22% occurring once; the ten biggest clones make up about 6.6%. Specimen: peripheral blood. All receptors come from a woman younger than 35 with stable Graves' hyperthyroidism. Some clones in this sample may be carry-over from other donors' samples.

The CDR3 region is CASSPTGPGTQYF. CDR3 coding DNA: TGTGCCAGCAGCCCGACAGGGCCGGGGACCCAGTACTTC. The chain joins TRBV7-3 to TRBJ2-5; 7 nucleotides line up with TRBD1. The CDR3 sequence is 13 residues long. The germline gives CDR1 SGHTA, CDR2 FQGTGA. V shed 5 bases and J 7 bases; nucleotides not matched to a gene: 7.

The chain employs TRBV6-2 or TRBV6-3 and TRBJ2-5; D is unresolved. The V and J ends lost 6 bases and 1 base respectively, with 12 bases between them. The germline V gene has CDR1 MNHEY and CDR2 SVGEGT. The CDR3 runs to 14 residues. The CDR3, as DNA: TGTGCCAGCAGCCCCAAGGGAATCCAAGAGACCCAGTACTTC. Translated, it gives CASSPKGIQETQYF.

This clonotype was counted at least ten times. The chain employs TRBV19 and TRBJ2-7; D is perhaps TRBD2 (6 bases). CDR1 LNHDA and CDR2 SQIVND come from the germline V gene (reference sequence). The CDR3 totals 15 residues. Trimming shortened V by 8 bases and J by 2 bases, and 19 bases separated the two germline ends. CDR3 sequence reads: CASFSRLAPPYEQYF. CDR3 in DNA: TGTGCCAGTTTCAGCAGGCTAGCGCCGCCCTACGAGCAGTACTTC.

This clonotype was seen a few times. The gene calls are TRBV3-1 and TRBJ2-5; 8 nucleotides align to TRBD2. J gave up 2 bases and V 6 bases, and 5 bases lay outside the gene matches. The germline V gene encodes CDR1 LGHDT and CDR2 YNNKEL (reference sequence). This CDR3 spans 14 amino acids. The CDR3 DNA sequence: TGTGCCAGCAGACGAGCGGGGGAACAAGAGACCCAGTACTTC. Translated: CASRRAGEQETQYF.

This clonotype came up many times. This chain connects TRBV20-1 to TRBJ2-2; D not resolved. The CDR3 has 16 residues. V was pared by 5 bases and J by 8 bases, with 24 bases between. Germline CDR1 is DFQATT and CDR2 is SNEGSKA (reference sequence). The CDR3 here is CSARRSQQRTSGELFF. The CDR3 bases are TGCAGTGCTCGAAGGTCCCAACAAAGGACGTCGGGGGAGCTGTTTTTT.

The J gene is TRBJ1-2, the V gene TRBV12-3 or TRBV12-4, with a tentative D call TRBD1 (5 bases). CDR3 size: 16 residues. Trimming cost V 3 bases and J 6 bases, with 20 bases left between them. CDR3 region: CASSFGAAPRFNGYTF. The CDR3 coding sequence is TGTGCCAGCAGTTTTGGGGCCGCTCCCCGGTTCAATGGCTACACCTTC.

This clonotype was recorded many times. The J gene is TRBJ1-1, the V gene TRBV7-9; D is undetermined. With 4 bases removed from V and 4 bases from J, the gap between germline ends came to 16 bases. This CDR3 is built from 15 residues. Germline V lookup: CDR1 SEHNR, CDR2 FQNEAQ (reference sequence). The CDR3 loop is CASSWDRGLGTEAFF. CDR3 DNA sequence: TGTGCCAGCAGCTGGGATCGAGGTCTCGGCACTGAAGCTTTCTTT.

This sequence joins TRBV19 and TRBJ2-7; 7 bases line up with TRBD1. Germline CDR1 is LNHDA and CDR2 is SQIVND (reference sequence). CDR3 size: 11 residues. The CDR3 DNA follows: TGTGTCAGGAGACAGGGCTACGAGCAGTACTTC. It translates to CVRRQGYEQYF. Variable domain in full (rest from reference TRBV19 and TRBJ2-7): DGGITQSPKYLFRKEGQNVTLSCEQNLNHDAMYWYRQDPGQGLRLIYYSQIVNDFQKGDIAEGYSVSREKKESFPLTVTSAQKNPTAFYLCVRRQGYEQYFGPGTRLTVT.

This clonotype showed up many times. The chain combines TRBV6-2 or TRBV6-3 with TRBJ1-6; D ambiguous. V lost 0 bases and J 14 bases, leaving 5 bases between the germline ends. Germline lookup yields CDR1 MNHEY and CDR2 SVGEGT. This CDR3 comprises 11 residues. CDR3 sequence: CASSYSSALHF. The CDR3 coding sequence is TGTGCCAGCAGTTACTCGAGTGCCCTCCACTTT.

This clonotype was observed many times. This chain joins TRBV6-1 and TRBJ2-7, with 7 nucleotides matching TRBD1. This CDR3 has 13 amino acids. Germline CDR1 reads MNHNS; CDR2 reads SASEGT. V lost 6 bases and J lost 4; bases outside the gene matches: 6. CDR3 bases: TGTGCCAGCAGGCCTACAGGGGTATACGAGCAGTACTTC. This encodes CASRPTGVYEQYF.

The rearrangement uses TRBV3-1 and TRBJ1-2, with no clear D. The V end lost 2 bases, the J end lost 0 bases, and 7 bases lay between the germline ends. The CDR3 runs 14 residues. Germline assignment: CDR1 LGHDT and CDR2 YNNKEL (reference sequence). CDR3 protein: CASSQSSANYGYTF. The CDR3 DNA reads TGTGCCAGCAGCCAAAGTTCAGCTAACTATGGCTACACCTTC.

This clonotype was seen many times. The chain recombines TRBV12-3 or TRBV12-4 with TRBJ1-5; D may be TRBD1 (5 bases). V lost 3 bases and J lost 6, with 15 bases in between. This CDR3 has 15 residues. Here the CDR3 reads CASSFHRGAGQPQHF. The DNA of the CDR3 is TGTGCCAGCAGTTTTCACCGAGGGGCTGGTCAGCCCCAGCATTTT.

This clonotype was seen at least ten times. The rearrangement uses TRBV5-1 and TRBJ2-7; TRBD2 aligns across 12 bases. The germline CDR1 and CDR2 sequences are SGHRS and YFSETQ. Trimming removed 4 bases from V and 2 bases from J; junction bases left unmatched: 4. The CDR3 sequence is 15 residues long. The CDR3 is CASSHLAGGPYEQYF. The CDR3 DNA follows: TGCGCCAGCAGCCATCTAGCGGGAGGGCCCTACGAGCAGTACTTC. The variable domain in full, with the rest retrieved from reference TRBV5-1 and TRBJ2-7, is KAGVTQTPRYLIKTRGQQVTLSCSPISGHRSVSWYQQTPGQGLQFLFEYFSETQRNKGNFPGRFSGRQFSNSRSEMNVSTLELGDSALYLCASSHLAGGPYEQYFGPGTRLTVT.

The V gene is TRBV20-1, the J gene TRBJ2-5, with 8 positions matching TRBD1. There are 16 residues in the CDR3. The germline V gene has CDR1 DFQATT and CDR2 SNEGSKA (reference sequence). J was trimmed by 0 bases and V by 3 bases; bases with no gene match: 9. CDR3 nucleotide sequence: TGCAGTGCTAGGGTAACAGGGGGACCGTACCAAGAGACCCAGTACTTC. Amino acid sequence: CSARVTGGPYQETQYF.

Ten or more counts support this clonotype. Germline and junction disagree at one end, which may indicate a read error. This chain joins TRBV12-5 and TRBJ2-7, with D maybe TRBD1 (6 bases). In germline, CDR1 is LGHNT, CDR2 FRNRAP. The CDR3 length is 11 residues. The DNA of the CDR3 is TGTGCTAGTGGTTTAGGGGACACACCAGACTTC. Its translation: CASGLGDTPDF.

The chain is built from TRBV20-1 and TRBJ2-7; D gene unclear. CDR1 is DFQATT and CDR2 is SNEGSKA in the germline V gene (reference sequence). The CDR3 totals 12 residues. The ends were cut back, 6 bases at V and 1 base at J, with 10 bases in the middle. The CDR3 nucleotides read TGCAGTGCAAAGAGTGAGTCCTACGAGCAGTACTTC. This codes for CSAKSESYEQYF.

A few counts support this clonotype. The chain carries TRBV12-3 or TRBV12-4 and TRBJ1-2; 7 bases match TRBD1. The CDR3 covers 15 residues. Trimming cost V 6 bases and J 5 bases; bases outside gene matches: 12. CDR3 residues: CASSPIPTGEYGYTF. CDR3 sequence (DNA): TGTGCCAGCAGCCCGATCCCCACAGGGGAATATGGCTACACCTTC.

This clonotype was seen at least ten times. V is TRBV27 and J is TRBJ2-7; D unclear. The germline gives CDR1 MNHEY, CDR2 SMNVEV (reference sequence). The CDR3 covers 13 residues. Trimming took off 7 bases at V and 7 bases at J, with 17 bases between the two ends. The CDR3 region has the DNA TGTGCCAGCACCGCAGAATATGGGTGGGAGCAGTACTTC. The encoded protein is CASTAEYGWEQYF.

This clonotype was found many times. The V call is TRBV30, the J call TRBJ1-2; D perhaps matches TRBD1 (6 bases). The CDR3 is 16 amino acids. V lost 0 bases to trimming and J lost 3 bases, with 17 bases between them. Germline V gene sequence: CDR1 GTSNPN, CDR2 SVGIG (reference sequence). The CDR3 here is CAWSVRGRSVDYGYTF. The CDR3 DNA reads TGTGCCTGGAGTGTACGGGGGCGCTCGGTCGACTATGGCTACACCTTC. Full variable domain (remainder filled in from reference TRBV30 and TRBJ1-2): SQTIHQWPATLVQPVGSPLSLECTVEGTSNPNLYWYRQAAGRGLQLLFYSVGIGQISSEVPQNLSASRPQDRQFILSSKKLLLSDSGFYLCAWSVRGRSVDYGYTFGSGTRLTVV.

This clonotype was found many times. This chain links TRBV28 with TRBJ1-2, with a weak D call TRBD1 (5 bases). This CDR3 region has 14 residues. Germline CDR1 and CDR2: MDHEN and SYDVKM. Trimming left V 2 bases short and J 4 bases short, with 11 bases between. The CDR3 bases are TGTGCCAGCAGTTTAGAGGCGGGACCCTATGGCTACACCTTC. This translates into CASSLEAGPYGYTF.

This clonotype was detected ten times or more. V and J are TRBV27 and TRBJ2-5, with D possibly matching TRBD2 (6 bases). Germline V gene lookup returns CDR1 MNHEY and CDR2 SMNVEV (reference sequence). The CDR3 has 13 amino acids. V lost 6 bases, J lost 4 bases, and 12 bases lay in between. CDR3 sequence reads: CASSGGGGETQYF. The DNA for the CDR3 is TGTGCCAGCAGCGGGGGAGGCGGAGAGACCCAGTACTTC.

This clonotype was recorded many times. The chain recombines TRBV12-3 or TRBV12-4 with TRBJ2-5; the D is unclear. The CDR3 covers 11 residues. V was shortened by 4 bases and J by 7 bases, with 7 bases between the two germline ends. CDR3 sequence: CASSSDLTQYF. As DNA, the CDR3 is TGTGCCAGCAGTTCCGACTTGACCCAGTACTTC.

Remarks on this clonotype: A read error may be the cause here, since a much bigger clone is one base away. The chain is built from TRBV5-1 and TRBJ1-5, with D tentatively TRBD1 (5 bases). Germline CDR1 is SGHRS and CDR2 is YFSETQ. Trimming left V 4 bases short and J 3 bases short, with 17 bases between. This CDR3 comprises 16 residues. The CDR3 sequence is CASSPGLLEANQPQHF. In nucleotides, the CDR3 is TGCGCCAGCAGCCCAGGGCTCCTGGAGGCCAATCAGCCCCAGCATTTT.

This clonotype was counted many times. The V call is TRBV28, the J call TRBJ2-5, with 8 bases fitting TRBD2. CDR3 length: 17 residues. After removal of 3 bases from V and 5 bases from J, the junction contained 14 bases not matched to a gene. The germline V gene encodes CDR1 MDHEN and CDR2 SYDVKM. CDR3 sequence reads: CASSFGSASGRRETQYF. CDR3 DNA: TGTGCCAGCAGTTTCGGTTCGGCTAGCGGGCGTCGGGAGACCCAGTACTTC.

Remarks on this clonotype: The CDR3 end shows no conserved phenylalanine or tryptophan, and so a read error is likely. The DNA is omitted, as the CDR3 cannot be located on it reliably, and the CDR3 follows TCRdb's listing. The chain is built from TRBV20-1 and TRBJ2-2; the D call TRBD2 from the table was never checked on the DNA. The CDR3 is 15 amino acids long, termini counted. Germline lookup yields CDR1 DFQATT and CDR2 SNEGSKA (reference sequence). The CDR3 sequence: CSARDGGGVTGELCV.

The chain is built from TRBV25-1 and TRBJ1-5, with 7 bases identical to TRBD1. This CDR3 is 21 amino acids long. With V trimmed by 5 bases and J by 2 bases, 24 bases remained unmatched. Per the germline V gene, CDR1 is MGHDK and CDR2 is SYGVNS. The CDR3 region is CASSNKDIPGQRVFRNQPQHF. DNA for the CDR3: TGTGCCAGCAGTAATAAAGACATACCGGGACAGCGGGTATTTCGCAATCAGCCCCAGCATTTT.

The V and J genes are TRBV20-1 and TRBJ2-2, with 7 bases fitting TRBD2. This CDR3 comprises 15 residues. V shed 3 bases and J 4 bases; nucleotides not matched to a gene: 8. The germline gives CDR1 DFQATT, CDR2 SNEGSKA (reference sequence). In DNA form, the CDR3 reads TGCAGTGCTAGGCGGGGAGGGTCGGCCACCGGGGAGCTGTTTTTT. Translating gives CSARRGGSATGELFF.